The clone carrying this T cell receptor beta chain was observed a single time. Random hexamers primed reverse transcription of about 0.5 to 1 ug RNA. MiXCR was run by TCRdb on the immunoSEQ multiplex PCR reads, yielding one entry per CDR3 protein. Among more than 85,000 distinct CDR3 sequences listed, 95% to 98% were seen once. The data belong to a study of CD8 T cells in Susac syndrome. CDR1 is DFQATT, CDR2 SNEGSKA, per germline (reference sequence). This CDR3 has 13 residues. The J segment lost 5 bases and the V segment lost 6 bases, leaving 7 bases of the junction unmatched. Specimen: CD4+ T cells from PBMCs. The chain has TRBV20-1 and TRBJ2-3; 8 bases agree with TRBD2. The source of this sequence is a human donor in good health. DNA of the CDR3: TGCAGTGCCGGGACTAGTAGAGGAGATACGCAGTATTTT. Its protein product is CSAGTSRGDTQYF.